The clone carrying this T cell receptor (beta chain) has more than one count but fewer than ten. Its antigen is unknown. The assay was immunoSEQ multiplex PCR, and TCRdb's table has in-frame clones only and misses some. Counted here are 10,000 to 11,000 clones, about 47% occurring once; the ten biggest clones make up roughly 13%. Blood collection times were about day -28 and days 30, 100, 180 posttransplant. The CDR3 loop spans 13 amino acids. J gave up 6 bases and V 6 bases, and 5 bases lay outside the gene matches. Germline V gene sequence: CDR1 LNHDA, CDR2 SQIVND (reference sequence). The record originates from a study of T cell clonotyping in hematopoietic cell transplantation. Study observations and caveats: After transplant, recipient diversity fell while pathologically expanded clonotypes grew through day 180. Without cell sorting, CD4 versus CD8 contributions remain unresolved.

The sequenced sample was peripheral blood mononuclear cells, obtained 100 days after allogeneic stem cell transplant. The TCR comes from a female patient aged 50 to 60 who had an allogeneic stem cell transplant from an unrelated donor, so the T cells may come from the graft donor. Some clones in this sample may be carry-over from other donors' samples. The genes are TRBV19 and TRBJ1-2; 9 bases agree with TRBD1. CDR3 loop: CASSSTGGNGYTF. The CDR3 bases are TGTGCCAGTAGCTCTACAGGGGGCAATGGCTACACCTTC. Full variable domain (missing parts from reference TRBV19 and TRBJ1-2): DGGITQSPKYLFRKEGQNVTLSCEQNLNHDAMYWYRQDPGQGLRLIYYSQIVNDFQKGDIAEGYSVSREKKESFPLTVTSAQKNPTAFYLCASSSTGGNGYTFGSGTRLTVV.